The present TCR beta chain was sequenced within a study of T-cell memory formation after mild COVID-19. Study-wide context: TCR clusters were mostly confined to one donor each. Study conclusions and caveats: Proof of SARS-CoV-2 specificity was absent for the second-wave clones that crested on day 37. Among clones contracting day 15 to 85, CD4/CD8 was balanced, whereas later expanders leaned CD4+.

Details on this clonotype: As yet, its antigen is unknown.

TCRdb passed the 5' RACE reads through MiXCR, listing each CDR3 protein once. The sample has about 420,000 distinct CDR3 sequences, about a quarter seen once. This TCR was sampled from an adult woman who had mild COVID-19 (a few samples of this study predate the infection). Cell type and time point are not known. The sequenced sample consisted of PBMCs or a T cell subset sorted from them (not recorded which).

This CDR3 reads CATSTPRDEQFF. The CDR3 coding sequence is TGTGCCACCAGCACCCCGCGCGATGAGCAGTTCTTC. The chain is built from TRBV15 and TRBJ2-1; D unclear. In germline, CDR1 is LNHNV, CDR2 YYDKDF (reference sequence). Trimming stripped 4 bases from V and 8 bases from J, with 9 bases between. This CDR3 is 12 amino acids long.